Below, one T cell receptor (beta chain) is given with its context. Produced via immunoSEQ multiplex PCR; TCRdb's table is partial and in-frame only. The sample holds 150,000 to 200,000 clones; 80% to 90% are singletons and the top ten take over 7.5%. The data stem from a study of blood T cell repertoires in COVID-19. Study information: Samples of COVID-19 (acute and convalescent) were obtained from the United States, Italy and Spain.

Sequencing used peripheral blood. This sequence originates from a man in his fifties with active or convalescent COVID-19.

The CDR3 sequence is CASSLGAGGHTQYF. For the CDR3, the DNA is TGTGCCAGCAGTTTAGGGGCGGGAGGGCATACGCAGTATTTT. This chain connects TRBV27 to TRBJ2-3; the match to TRBD2 covers 9 bases. Germline V gene data show CDR1 as MNHEY and CDR2 as SMNVEV (reference sequence). This CDR3 region has 14 residues. The V segment lost 2 bases and the J segment 7 bases; nucleotides outside the gene matches: 4.